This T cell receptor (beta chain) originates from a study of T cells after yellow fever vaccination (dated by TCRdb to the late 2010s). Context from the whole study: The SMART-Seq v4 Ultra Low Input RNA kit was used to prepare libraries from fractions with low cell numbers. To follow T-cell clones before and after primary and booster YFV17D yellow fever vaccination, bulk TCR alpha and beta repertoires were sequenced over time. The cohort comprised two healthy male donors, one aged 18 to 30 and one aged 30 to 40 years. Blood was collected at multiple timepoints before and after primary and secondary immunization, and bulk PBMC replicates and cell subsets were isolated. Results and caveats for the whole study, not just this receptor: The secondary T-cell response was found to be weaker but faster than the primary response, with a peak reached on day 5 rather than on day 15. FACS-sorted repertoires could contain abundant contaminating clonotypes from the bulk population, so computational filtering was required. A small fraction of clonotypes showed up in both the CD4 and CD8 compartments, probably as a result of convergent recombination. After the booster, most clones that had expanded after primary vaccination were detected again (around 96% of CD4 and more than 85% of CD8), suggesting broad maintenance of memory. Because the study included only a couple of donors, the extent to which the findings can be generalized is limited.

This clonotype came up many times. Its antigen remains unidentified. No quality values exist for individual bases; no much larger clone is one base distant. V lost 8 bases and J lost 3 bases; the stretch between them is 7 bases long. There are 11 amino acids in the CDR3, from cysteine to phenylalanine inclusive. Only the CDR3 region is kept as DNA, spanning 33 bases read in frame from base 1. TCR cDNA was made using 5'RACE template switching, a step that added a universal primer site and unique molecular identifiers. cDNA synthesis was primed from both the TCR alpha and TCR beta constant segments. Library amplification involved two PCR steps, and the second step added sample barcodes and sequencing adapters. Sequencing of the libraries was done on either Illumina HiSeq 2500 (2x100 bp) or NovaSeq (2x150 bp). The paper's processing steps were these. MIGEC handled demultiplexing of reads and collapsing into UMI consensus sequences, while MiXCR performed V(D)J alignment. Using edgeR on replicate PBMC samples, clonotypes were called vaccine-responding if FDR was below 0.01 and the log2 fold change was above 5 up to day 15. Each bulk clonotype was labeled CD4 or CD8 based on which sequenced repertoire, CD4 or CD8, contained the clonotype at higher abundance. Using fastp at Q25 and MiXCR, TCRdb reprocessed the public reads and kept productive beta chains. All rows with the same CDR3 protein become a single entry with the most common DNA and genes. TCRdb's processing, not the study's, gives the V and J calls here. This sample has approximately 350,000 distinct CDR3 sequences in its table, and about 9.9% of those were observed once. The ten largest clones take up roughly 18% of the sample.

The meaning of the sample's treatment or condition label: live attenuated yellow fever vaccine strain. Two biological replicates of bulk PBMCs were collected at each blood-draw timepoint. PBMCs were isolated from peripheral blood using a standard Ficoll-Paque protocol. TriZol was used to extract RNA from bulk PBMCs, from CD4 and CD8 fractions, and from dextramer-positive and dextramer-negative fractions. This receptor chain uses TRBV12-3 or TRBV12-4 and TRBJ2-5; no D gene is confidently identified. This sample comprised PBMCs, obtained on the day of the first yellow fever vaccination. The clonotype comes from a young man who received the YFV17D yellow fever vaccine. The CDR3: CASAEKETQYF. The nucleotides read TGTGCCAGCGCAGAAAAAGAGACCCAGTACTTC.